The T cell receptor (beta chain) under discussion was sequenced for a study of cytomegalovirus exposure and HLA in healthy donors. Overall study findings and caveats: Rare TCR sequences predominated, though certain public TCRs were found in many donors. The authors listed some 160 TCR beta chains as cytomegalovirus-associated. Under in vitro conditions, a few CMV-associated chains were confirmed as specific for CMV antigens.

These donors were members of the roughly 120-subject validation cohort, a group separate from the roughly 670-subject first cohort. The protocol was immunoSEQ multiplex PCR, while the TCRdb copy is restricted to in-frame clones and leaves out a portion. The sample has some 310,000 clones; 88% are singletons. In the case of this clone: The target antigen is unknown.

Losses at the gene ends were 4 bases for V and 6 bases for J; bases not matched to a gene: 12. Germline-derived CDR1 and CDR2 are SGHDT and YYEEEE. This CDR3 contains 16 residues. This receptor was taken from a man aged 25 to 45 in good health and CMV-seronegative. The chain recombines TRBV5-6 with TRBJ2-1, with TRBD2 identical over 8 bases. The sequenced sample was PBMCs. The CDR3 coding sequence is TGTGCCAGCAGCCTCCTACGGGGGGGCCGTCGCAATGAGCAGTTCTTC. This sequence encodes CASSLLRGGRRNEQFF.